The sequence of this T cell receptor (beta chain) was determined in a study of blood T cells in healthy people across ages. At the level of the study: Template switching retrieved approximately one barcoded beta molecule for each two T cells.

Points from the study as a whole: Naive CD4+ cell counts and diversity both ran higher in long-lived than in aged donors. Observed TCR beta diversity per million T cells went down as age went up. This fall followed a roughly linear course with age.

Then a second PCR, running roughly 7 to 12 cycles, was carried out with a sample-barcoded 5' primer and a J-beta primer mix. Template switching added a 12-random-nucleotide identifier to every cDNA molecule. In TCRdb, the 5' RACE reads were re-called with MiXCR into one record per CDR3 protein. This table has roughly 570,000 distinct CDR3 sequences, 27% appearing once. This clonotype has only a few counts. Its antigen is as yet unknown. The sequence derives from a woman aged 70 to 79 in good health. Material for sequencing was blood.

This CDR3 is CASSPPRGGSDTQYF. CDR3 coding DNA: TGTGCCAGCAGCCCTCCCCGGGGGGGGTCAGATACGCAGTATTTT. V gene TRBV9 combines with J gene TRBJ2-3; 8 nucleotides align to TRBD2. This CDR3 is 15 amino acids long. Looked up from germline, CDR1 is SGDLS and CDR2 is YYNGEE. J lost 4 bases, V lost 4 bases, and 8 bases had no gene match.